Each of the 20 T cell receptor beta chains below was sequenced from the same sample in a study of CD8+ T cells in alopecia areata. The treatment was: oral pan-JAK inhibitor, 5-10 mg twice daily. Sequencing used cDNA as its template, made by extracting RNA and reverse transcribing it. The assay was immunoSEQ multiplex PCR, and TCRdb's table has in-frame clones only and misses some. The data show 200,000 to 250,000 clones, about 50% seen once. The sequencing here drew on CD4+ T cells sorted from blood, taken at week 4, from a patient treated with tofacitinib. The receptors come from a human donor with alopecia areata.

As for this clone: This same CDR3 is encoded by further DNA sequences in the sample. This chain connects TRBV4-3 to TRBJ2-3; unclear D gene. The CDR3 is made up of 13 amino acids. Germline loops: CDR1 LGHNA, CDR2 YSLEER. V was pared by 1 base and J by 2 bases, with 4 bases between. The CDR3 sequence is CASSQGITDTQYF. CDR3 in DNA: TGCGCCAGCAGCCAAGGGATCACAGATACGCAGTATTTT.

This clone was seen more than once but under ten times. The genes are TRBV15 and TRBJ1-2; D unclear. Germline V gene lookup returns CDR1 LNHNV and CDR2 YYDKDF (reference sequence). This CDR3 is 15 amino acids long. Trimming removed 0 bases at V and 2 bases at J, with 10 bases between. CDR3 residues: CATSRDLEINYGYTF. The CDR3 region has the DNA TGTGCCACCAGCAGAGACCTGGAGATAAACTATGGCTACACCTTC.

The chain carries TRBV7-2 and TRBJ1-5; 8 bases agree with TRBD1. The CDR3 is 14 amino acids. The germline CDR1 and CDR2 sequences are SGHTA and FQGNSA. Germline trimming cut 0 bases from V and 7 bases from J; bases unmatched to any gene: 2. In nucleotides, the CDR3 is TGTGCCAGCAGCTTAGCTCAGGGGGCCCAGCCCCAGCATTTT. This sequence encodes CASSLAQGAQPQHF.

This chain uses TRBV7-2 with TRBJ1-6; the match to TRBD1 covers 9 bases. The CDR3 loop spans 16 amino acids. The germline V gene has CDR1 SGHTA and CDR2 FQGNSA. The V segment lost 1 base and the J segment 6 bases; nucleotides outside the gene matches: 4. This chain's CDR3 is CASSLEGQGLNSPLHF. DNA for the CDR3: TGTGCCAGCAGCTTAGAGGGACAGGGACTTAATTCACCCCTCCACTTT. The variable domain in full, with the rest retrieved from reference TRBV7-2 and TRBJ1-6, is GAGVSQSPSNKVTEKGKDVELRCDPISGHTALYWYRQSLGQGLEFLIYFQGNSAPDKSGLPSDRFSAERTGGSVSTLTIQRTQQEDSAVYLCASSLEGQGLNSPLHFGNGTRLTVT.

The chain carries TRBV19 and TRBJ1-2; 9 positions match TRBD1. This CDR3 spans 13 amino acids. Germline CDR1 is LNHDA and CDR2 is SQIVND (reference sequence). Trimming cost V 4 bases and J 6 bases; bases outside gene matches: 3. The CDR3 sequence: CASSTDRGNGYTF. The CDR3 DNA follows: TGTGCCAGTAGTACTGACAGGGGGAATGGCTACACCTTC. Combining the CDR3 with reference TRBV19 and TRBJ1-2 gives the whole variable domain DGGITQSPKYLFRKEGQNVTLSCEQNLNHDAMYWYRQDPGQGLRLIYYSQIVNDFQKGDIAEGYSVSREKKESFPLTVTSAQKNPTAFYLCASSTDRGNGYTFGSGTRLTVV.

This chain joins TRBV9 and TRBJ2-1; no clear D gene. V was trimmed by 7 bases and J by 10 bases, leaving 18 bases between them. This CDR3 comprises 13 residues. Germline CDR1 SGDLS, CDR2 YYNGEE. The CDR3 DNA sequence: TGTGCCAGCCGGGTGTGGCTCCTCGGGGAGCAGTTCTTC. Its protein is CASRVWLLGEQFF. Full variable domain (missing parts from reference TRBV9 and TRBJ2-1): DSGVTQTPKHLITATGQRVTLRCSPRSGDLSVYWYQQSLDQGLQFLIQYYNGEERAKGNILERFSAQQFPDLHSELNLSSLELGDSALYFCASRVWLLGEQFFGPGTRLTVL.

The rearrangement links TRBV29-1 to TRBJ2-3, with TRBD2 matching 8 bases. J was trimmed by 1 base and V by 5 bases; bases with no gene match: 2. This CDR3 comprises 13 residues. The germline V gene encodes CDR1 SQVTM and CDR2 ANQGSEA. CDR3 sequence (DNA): TGCAGCGTTTTACTAGCGGGCACAGATACGCAGTATTTT. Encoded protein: CSVLLAGTDTQYF.

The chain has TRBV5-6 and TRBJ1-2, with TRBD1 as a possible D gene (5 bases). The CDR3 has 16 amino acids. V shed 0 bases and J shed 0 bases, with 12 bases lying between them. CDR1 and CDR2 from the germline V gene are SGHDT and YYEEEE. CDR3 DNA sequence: TGTGCCAGCAGCTTGGTCGCGGGGCTAGCTAACTATGGCTACACCTTC. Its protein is CASSLVAGLANYGYTF.

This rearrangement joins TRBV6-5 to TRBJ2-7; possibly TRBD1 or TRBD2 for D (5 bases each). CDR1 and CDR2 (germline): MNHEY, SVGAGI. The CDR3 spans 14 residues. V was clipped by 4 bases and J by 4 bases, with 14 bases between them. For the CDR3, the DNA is TGTGCCAGCAGTTCCCCGGGACCCCCTTACGAGCAGTACTTC. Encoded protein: CASSSPGPPYEQYF.

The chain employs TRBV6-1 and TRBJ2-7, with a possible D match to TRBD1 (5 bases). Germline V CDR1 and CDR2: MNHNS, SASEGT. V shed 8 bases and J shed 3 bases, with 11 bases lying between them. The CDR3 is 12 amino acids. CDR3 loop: CASGKGDYEQYF. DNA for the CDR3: TGTGCCAGCGGTAAAGGGGACTACGAGCAGTACTTC.

DNA for the CDR3: TGTGCCTGGAGTGTTGGTGGGACAGGGGGCGATGGCTACACCTTC. Its translation: CAWSVGGTGGDGYTF. The chain links TRBV30 to TRBJ1-2, with TRBD1 matching over 12 bases. This CDR3 has 15 amino acids. J lost 6 bases, V lost 0 bases, and 5 bases had no gene match. The germline gives CDR1 GTSNPN, CDR2 SVGIG (reference sequence). Looking up the rest from reference TRBV30 and TRBJ1-2 gives the full variable domain: SQTIHQWPATLVQPVGSPLSLECTVEGTSNPNLYWYRQAAGRGLQLLFYSVGIGQISSEVPQNLSASRPQDRQFILSSKKLLLSDSGFYLCAWSVGGTGGDGYTFGSGTRLTVV.

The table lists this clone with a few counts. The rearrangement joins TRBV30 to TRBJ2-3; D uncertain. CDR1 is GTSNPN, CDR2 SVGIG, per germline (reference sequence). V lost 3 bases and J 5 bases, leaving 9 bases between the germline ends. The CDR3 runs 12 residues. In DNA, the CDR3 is TGTGCCTGGAGCGTTAAGGGAGATACGCAGTATTTT. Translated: CAWSVKGDTQYF.

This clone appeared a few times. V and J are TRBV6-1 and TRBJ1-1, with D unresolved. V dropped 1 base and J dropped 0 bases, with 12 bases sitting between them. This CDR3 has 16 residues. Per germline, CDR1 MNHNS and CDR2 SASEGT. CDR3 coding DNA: TGTGCCAGCAGTGAAGATCGTTTTCCAGTGAACACTGAAGCTTTCTTT. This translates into CASSEDRFPVNTEAFF.

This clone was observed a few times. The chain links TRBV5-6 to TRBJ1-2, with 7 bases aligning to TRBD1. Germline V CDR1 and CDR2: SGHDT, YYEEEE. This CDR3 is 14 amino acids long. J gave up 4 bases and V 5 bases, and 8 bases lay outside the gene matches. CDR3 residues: CASSFDRALYGYTF. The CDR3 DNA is TGTGCCAGCAGTTTCGACAGGGCGCTCTATGGCTACACCTTC.

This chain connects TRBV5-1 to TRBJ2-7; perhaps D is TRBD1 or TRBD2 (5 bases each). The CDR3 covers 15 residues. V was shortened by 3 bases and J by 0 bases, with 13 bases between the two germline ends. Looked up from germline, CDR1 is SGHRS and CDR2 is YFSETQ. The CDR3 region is CASSSGTRSSYEQYF. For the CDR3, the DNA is TGCGCCAGCAGCTCCGGGACGAGGAGCTCCTACGAGCAGTACTTC.

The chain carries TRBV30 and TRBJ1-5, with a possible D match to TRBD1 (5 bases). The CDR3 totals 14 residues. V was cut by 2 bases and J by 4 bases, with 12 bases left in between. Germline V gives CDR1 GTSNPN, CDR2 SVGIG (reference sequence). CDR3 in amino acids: CAWSQQVTNQPQHF. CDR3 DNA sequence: TGTGCCTGGAGTCAACAGGTGACGAATCAGCCCCAGCATTTT.

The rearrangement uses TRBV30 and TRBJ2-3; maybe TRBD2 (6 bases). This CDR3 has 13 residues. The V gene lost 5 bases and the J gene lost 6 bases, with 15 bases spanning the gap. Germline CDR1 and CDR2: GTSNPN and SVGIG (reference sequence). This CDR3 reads CAWEGAGWDTQYF. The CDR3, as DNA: TGTGCCTGGGAGGGAGCGGGTTGGGATACGCAGTATTTT.

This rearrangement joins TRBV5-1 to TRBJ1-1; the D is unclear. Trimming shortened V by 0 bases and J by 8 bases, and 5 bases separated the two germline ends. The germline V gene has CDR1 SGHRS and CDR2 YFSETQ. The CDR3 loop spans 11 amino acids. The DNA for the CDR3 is TGCGCCAGCAGCTTGGAAGGGGAAGCTTTCTTT. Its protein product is CASSLEGEAFF.

The CDR3 protein is CASSLNTGRVGYTF. DNA of the CDR3: TGTGCCAGCAGCTTGAATACAGGGCGTGTTGGCTACACCTTC. V is TRBV5-6 and J is TRBJ1-2; possibly TRBD1 for D (6 bases). Germline V lookup: CDR1 SGHDT, CDR2 YYEEEE. The CDR3 spans 14 residues. Trimming removed 1 base from V and 7 bases from J, with 14 bases in between.

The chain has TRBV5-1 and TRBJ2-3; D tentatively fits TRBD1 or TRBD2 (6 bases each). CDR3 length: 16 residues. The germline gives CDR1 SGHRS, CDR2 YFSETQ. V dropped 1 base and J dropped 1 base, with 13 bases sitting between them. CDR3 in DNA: TGCGCCAGCAGCTTGATATCGGGGGCCCGCACAGATACGCAGTATTTT. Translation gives CASSLISGARTDTQYF.